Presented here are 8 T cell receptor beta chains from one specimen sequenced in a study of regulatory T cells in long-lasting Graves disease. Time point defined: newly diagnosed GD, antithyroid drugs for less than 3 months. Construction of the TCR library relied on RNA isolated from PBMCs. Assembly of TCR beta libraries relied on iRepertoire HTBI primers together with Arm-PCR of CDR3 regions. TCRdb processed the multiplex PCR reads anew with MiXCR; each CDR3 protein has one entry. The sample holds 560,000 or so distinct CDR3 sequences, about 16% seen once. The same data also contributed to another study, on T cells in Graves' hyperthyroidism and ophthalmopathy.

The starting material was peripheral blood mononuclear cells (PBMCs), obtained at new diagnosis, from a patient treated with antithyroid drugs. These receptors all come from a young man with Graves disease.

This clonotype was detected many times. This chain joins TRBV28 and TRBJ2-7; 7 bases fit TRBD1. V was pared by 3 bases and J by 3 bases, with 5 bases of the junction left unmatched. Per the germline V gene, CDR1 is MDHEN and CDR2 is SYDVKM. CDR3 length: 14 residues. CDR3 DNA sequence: TGTGCCAGCAGTTTGACAGGGTGGGGCTACGAGCAGTACTTC. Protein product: CASSLTGWGYEQYF. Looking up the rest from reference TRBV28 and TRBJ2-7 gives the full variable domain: DVKVTQSSRYLVKRTGEKVFLECVQDMDHENMFWYRQDPGLGLRLIYFSYDVKMKEKGDIPEGYSVSREKKERFSLILESASTNQTSMYLCASSLTGWGYEQYFGPGTRLTVT.

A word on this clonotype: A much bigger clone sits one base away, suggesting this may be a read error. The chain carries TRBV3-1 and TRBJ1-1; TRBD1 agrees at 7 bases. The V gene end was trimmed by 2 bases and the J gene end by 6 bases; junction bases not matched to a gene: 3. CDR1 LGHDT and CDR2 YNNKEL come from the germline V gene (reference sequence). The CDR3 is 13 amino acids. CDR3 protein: CASSQRQGAEAFF. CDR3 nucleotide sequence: TGTGCCAGCAGCCAAAGACAGGGTGCTGAAGCTTTCTTT.

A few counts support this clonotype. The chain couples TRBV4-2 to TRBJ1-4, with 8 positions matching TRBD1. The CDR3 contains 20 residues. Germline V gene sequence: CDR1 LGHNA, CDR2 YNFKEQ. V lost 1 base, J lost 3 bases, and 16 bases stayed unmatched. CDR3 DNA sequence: TGTGCCAGCAGCCAAGGGCGAGGGGTGACAGGGGAGGGGGCTAATGAAAAACTGTTTTTT. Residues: CASSQGRGVTGEGANEKLFF.

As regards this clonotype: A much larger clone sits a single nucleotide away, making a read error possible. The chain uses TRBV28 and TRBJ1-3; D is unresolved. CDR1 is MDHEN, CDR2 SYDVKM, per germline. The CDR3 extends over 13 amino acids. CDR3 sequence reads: CASSLSSGTTIYF. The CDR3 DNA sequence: TGTGCCAGCAGTTTATCCTCTGGAACCACCATATATTTT.

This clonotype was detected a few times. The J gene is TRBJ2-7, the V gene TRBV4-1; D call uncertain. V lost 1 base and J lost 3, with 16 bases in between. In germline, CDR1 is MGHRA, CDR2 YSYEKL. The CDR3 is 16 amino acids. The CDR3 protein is CASSQAPDPVDYEQYF. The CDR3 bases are TGCGCCAGCAGCCAAGCCCCAGACCCTGTGGACTACGAGCAGTACTTC.

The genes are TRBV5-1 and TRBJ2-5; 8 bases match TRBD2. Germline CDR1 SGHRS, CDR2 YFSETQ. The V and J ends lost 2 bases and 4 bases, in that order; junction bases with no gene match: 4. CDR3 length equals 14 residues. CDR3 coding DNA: TGCGCCAGCAGCTTAGCGGGAGATGGAGAGACCCAGTACTTC. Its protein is CASSLAGDGETQYF.

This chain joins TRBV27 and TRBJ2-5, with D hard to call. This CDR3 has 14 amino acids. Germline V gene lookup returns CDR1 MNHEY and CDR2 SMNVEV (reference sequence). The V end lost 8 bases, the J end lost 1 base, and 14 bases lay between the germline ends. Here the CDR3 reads CASRMGSLQETQYF. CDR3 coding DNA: TGTGCCAGCCGCATGGGTAGCCTCCAAGAGACCCAGTACTTC.

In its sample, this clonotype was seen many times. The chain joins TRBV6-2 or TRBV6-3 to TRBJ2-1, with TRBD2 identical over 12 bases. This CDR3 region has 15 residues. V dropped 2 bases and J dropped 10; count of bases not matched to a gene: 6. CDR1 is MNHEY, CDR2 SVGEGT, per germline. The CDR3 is CASSYLAGGPIEQFF. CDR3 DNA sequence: TGTGCCAGCAGTTACCTAGCGGGAGGGCCGATAGAGCAGTTCTTC.